One T cell receptor beta chain is described in this entry. Its matching antigen is unknown. The method was immunoSEQ multiplex PCR; TCRdb's version includes in-frame clones alone and lacks a portion of them. The table has around 53,000 clones, 60% to 85% seen once. This sample was included in a study of T cells in localized non-small cell lung cancer. Study results and caveats: Longer overall survival was linked to higher blood T cell density. Highest T cell clonality was seen in uninvolved adjacent lung, surpassing that measured in tumor. Without multi-region sequencing, intratumor heterogeneity could not be excluded. Median 57 top-100 tumor clones were shared with paired adjacent lung.

The CDR3 sequence is 13 residues long. Trimming removed 10 bases at V and 1 base at J, with 11 bases between. Germline V gene sequence: CDR1 MNHEY, CDR2 SVGAGI. The TCR was taken from a woman aged 40-70 years with stage II lung adenocarcinoma. Sequencing used PBMCs, obtained before any cancer treatment. V gene TRBV6-5 combines with J gene TRBJ1-5; D possibly corresponds to TRBD1 (5 bases). The CDR3 protein is CATRGGSNQPQHF. The CDR3, as DNA: TGTGCCACAAGGGGCGGAAGCAATCAGCCCCAGCATTTT.